The 30 T cell receptor beta chains below all came from one sample that was sequenced in a study of beta chain features in type 1 diabetes. Findings of the study overall: There was a moderate but significant shortening of TCRB CDR3s in all four CD4+ subsets of Type 1 diabetes patients.

Expressed TCRB transcripts got sequenced, as all isolated RNA was reverse transcribed. Profiled with immunoSEQ multiplex PCR; TCRdb holds only in-frame clones, not every one. This sample has hundreds of thousands of clones, with around an eighth found just once. No cognate antigen is known for these TCRs. Sequences were obtained from naive CD4+ T cells from blood. Receptors were obtained from a man aged 18 to 29 with type 1 diabetes.

The chain combines TRBV4-1 with TRBJ2-2; D not resolved. This CDR3 comprises 13 residues. Deletions cut 2 bases from V and 7 bases from J, with 8 bases between. Germline V CDR1 and CDR2: MGHRA, YSYEKL. CDR3 coding DNA: TGCGCCAGCAGCCAATTAACCGGCGGGGAGCTGTTTTTT. Amino acid sequence: CASSQLTGGELFF.

This clone occurred a few times. The chain carries TRBV10-3 and TRBJ2-1; D might be TRBD1 or TRBD2, each matching 5 bases. V was trimmed by 10 bases and J by 0 bases, leaving 10 bases between them. The V gene's germline CDR1 is ENHRY and CDR2 SYGVKD. There are 13 residues in the CDR3. CDR3 protein: CASRESSYNEQFF. The CDR3 DNA reads as TGTGCCAGCAGGGAGAGCTCCTACAATGAGCAGTTCTTC.

This chain joins TRBV5-4 and TRBJ2-2; D possibly corresponds to TRBD1 (6 bases). The V end lost 4 bases, the J end lost 5 bases, and 15 bases lay between the germline ends. The CDR3 is 15 residues long. The germline gives CDR1 SGHNT, CDR2 YYREEE (reference sequence). The CDR3 bases are TGTGCCAGCAGCACCAGACAGGCAGAGACCGGGGAGCTGTTTTTT. This codes for CASSTRQAETGELFF.

This clone was counted between two and nine times. The V call is TRBV30, the J call TRBJ1-2; D ambiguous. Germline CDR1 is GTSNPN and CDR2 is SVGIG (reference sequence). The V gene lost 7 bases and the J gene lost 7 bases, with 25 bases spanning the gap. The CDR3 spans 15 residues. The CDR3 DNA sequence: TGTGCCTCAAATCCCTCGTGGGAGGGTGAGAGTGGCTACACCTTC. Its protein is CASNPSWEGESGYTF.

The rearrangement joins TRBV5-1 to TRBJ2-7, with D possibly TRBD2 on 5 matching bases. The CDR3 extends over 13 amino acids. Trimming took off 2 bases at V and 6 bases at J, with 12 bases between the two ends. The V gene's germline CDR1 is SGHRS and CDR2 YFSETQ. The CDR3 sequence is CASSFTGISEQYF. The CDR3 DNA follows: TGCGCCAGCAGCTTCACCGGGATCTCCGAGCAGTACTTC.

The V gene is TRBV28, the J gene TRBJ1-1; possible D gene TRBD1, 6 bases. Germline CDR1 and CDR2: MDHEN and SYDVKM. The V end was cut by 3 bases, the J end by 8 bases, with 16 bases between. The CDR3 runs to 14 residues. The CDR3 is CASSFTTGLNEAFF. The CDR3 nucleotides are TGTGCCAGCAGTTTCACAACAGGGCTGAACGAAGCTTTCTTT.

This clone showed up just a few times. The chain combines TRBV9 with TRBJ1-4; D uncertain. V was clipped by 0 bases and J by 0 bases, with 6 bases between them. The V gene's germline CDR1 is SGDLS and CDR2 YYNGEE. The CDR3 totals 15 residues. In DNA form, the CDR3 reads TGTGCCAGCAGCGTAGGACCCGCAACTAATGAAAAACTGTTTTTT. This encodes CASSVGPATNEKLFF.

The rearrangement uses TRBV11-2 and TRBJ2-3; unclear D gene. V gave up 1 base and J gave up 4 bases, with 15 bases separating them. The CDR3 sequence is 16 residues long. The germline gives CDR1 SGHAT, CDR2 FQNNGV. This CDR3 is CASSLGAMTAPDTQYF. The DNA of the CDR3 is TGTGCCAGCAGCTTAGGTGCCATGACGGCCCCAGATACGCAGTATTTT. Variable domain in full (rest from reference TRBV11-2 and TRBJ2-3): EAGVAQSPRYKIIEKRQSVAFWCNPISGHATLYWYQQILGQGPKLLIQFQNNGVVDDSQLPKDRFSAERLKGVDSTLKIQPAKLEDSAVYLCASSLGAMTAPDTQYFGPGTRLTVL.

This clone was seen a few times. The chain couples TRBV19 to TRBJ1-1; D is possibly TRBD1 (5 bases). V shed 3 bases and J shed 5 bases, with 7 bases lying between them. CDR1 LNHDA and CDR2 SQIVND come from the germline V gene (reference sequence). The CDR3 runs to 12 residues. The chain's CDR3 is CASSMGPTEAFF. Here the CDR3 DNA reads TGTGCCAGTAGTATGGGACCGACTGAAGCTTTCTTT.

This clone was counted only a few times. The chain recombines TRBV28 with TRBJ1-3; no clear D. CDR1 is MDHEN and CDR2 is SYDVKM in the germline V gene. This CDR3 comprises 14 residues. Trimming took off 5 bases at V and 0 bases at J, with 8 bases between the two ends. The CDR3, as DNA: TGTGCCAGCAGTCCTCTGTTCTCTGGAAACACCATATATTTT. Protein sequence: CASSPLFSGNTIYF. The whole variable domain, remainder taken from reference TRBV28 and TRBJ1-3, is DVKVTQSSRYLVKRTGEKVFLECVQDMDHENMFWYRQDPGLGLRLIYFSYDVKMKEKGDIPEGYSVSREKKERFSLILESASTNQTSMYLCASSPLFSGNTIYFGEGSWLTVV.

There are a few counts of this clone. The chain uses TRBV7-9 and TRBJ1-4; D might be TRBD1 (5 bases). The CDR3 totals 18 residues. Germline CDR1 reads SEHNR; CDR2 reads FQNEAQ (reference sequence). Between the trimmed V and J ends, which lost 1 base and 4 bases, there was a span of 19 bases. CDR3 region: CASSLGRDGKILNEKLFF. The DNA of the CDR3 is TGTGCCAGCAGCTTAGGCCGGGACGGGAAGATCCTTAATGAAAAACTGTTTTTT.

The chain links TRBV7-9 to TRBJ2-6; weak D call: TRBD1 (5 bases). Germline V gene sequence: CDR1 SEHNR, CDR2 FQNEAQ (reference sequence). V was trimmed by 2 bases and J by 4 bases, leaving 18 bases between them. CDR3 length: 18 residues. The CDR3 here is CASSLMQGKGPGANVLTF. As DNA, the CDR3 is TGTGCCAGCAGCTTAATGCAGGGAAAAGGGCCCGGGGCCAACGTCCTGACTTTC.

This clone showed up just a few times. The chain carries TRBV7-9 and TRBJ2-2; 7 bases line up with TRBD1. CDR3 length: 16 amino acids. The V and J ends lost 5 bases and 4 bases, in that order; junction bases with no gene match: 10. CDR1 is SEHNR, CDR2 FQNEAQ, per germline (reference sequence). The CDR3 DNA reads TGTGCCAGCAGCAGTACAGGGGTCGTGGGCACCGGGGAGCTGTTTTTT. As protein: CASSSTGVVGTGELFF.

This chain uses TRBV7-9 with TRBJ2-5; D might be TRBD2 (5 bases). CDR3 size: 15 residues. CDR1 is SEHNR, CDR2 FQNEAQ, per germline (reference sequence). The V end was cut by 5 bases, the J end by 1 base, with 14 bases between. The CDR3 coding sequence is TGTGCCAGCAGCGTAACAGACGGGATCCAAGAGACCCAGTACTTC. Encoded protein: CASSVTDGIQETQYF.

This clone was found a few times. The V and J genes are TRBV27 and TRBJ2-7, with 12 positions matching TRBD2. V was clipped by 2 bases and J by 4 bases; unmatched bases: 3. The CDR3 totals 15 residues. The germline V gene has CDR1 MNHEY and CDR2 SMNVEV (reference sequence). CDR3 sequence: CASSLRLAGEYEQYF. In nucleotides, the CDR3 is TGTGCCAGCAGTTTAAGACTAGCGGGGGAATACGAGCAGTACTTC.

V gene TRBV28 combines with J gene TRBJ1-4; 7 bases fit TRBD1. The CDR3 contains 16 residues. Germline V lookup: CDR1 MDHEN, CDR2 SYDVKM. V was pared by 8 bases and J by 2 bases, with 11 bases of the junction left unmatched. The CDR3 region has the DNA TGTGCCAGCGCCCCAGGGGGGAGTGCCACTAATGAAAAACTGTTTTTT. Its protein product is CASAPGGSATNEKLFF.

V gene TRBV6-1 combines with J gene TRBJ1-4, with D uncertain. This CDR3 spans 13 amino acids. V was pared by 7 bases and J by 8 bases, with 14 bases between. CDR1 MNHNS and CDR2 SASEGT come from the germline V gene. In nucleotides, the CDR3 is TGTGCCAGCAATACGATTTATGAAGAAAAACTGTTTTTT. As protein: CASNTIYEEKLFF.

This clone was seen a handful of times. The chain joins TRBV5-4 to TRBJ2-1; TRBD1 agrees at 7 bases. The CDR3 length is 15 residues. The V segment lost 5 bases and the J segment 4 bases; nucleotides outside the gene matches: 9. Germline CDR1 is SGHNT and CDR2 is YYREEE (reference sequence). The CDR3 here is CASSSQTGSYNEQFF. The CDR3 DNA follows: TGTGCCAGCAGTTCTCAGACAGGGTCTTACAATGAGCAGTTCTTC.

This clone was counted between two and nine times. V is TRBV10-3 and J is TRBJ2-3, with 13 nucleotides matching TRBD2. CDR3 length equals 14 residues. J gave up 3 bases and V 10 bases, and 4 bases lay outside the gene matches. Germline lookup yields CDR1 ENHRY and CDR2 SYGVKD. DNA of the CDR3: TGTGCCAGCCGGACTAGCGGGGGTACAGATACGCAGTATTTT. Amino acids: CASRTSGGTDTQYF.

The V and J genes are TRBV30 and TRBJ1-1; D unclear. Germline V gene sequence: CDR1 GTSNPN, CDR2 SVGIG (reference sequence). There are 14 residues in the CDR3. Trimming left V 0 bases short and J 6 bases short, with 14 bases between. CDR3 sequence: CAWSVAPLRAEAFF. As DNA, the CDR3 is TGTGCCTGGAGTGTGGCCCCCTTAAGGGCTGAAGCTTTCTTT.

This clone appeared once. The chain combines TRBV5-1 with TRBJ2-3, with TRBD2 matching 14 bases. CDR1 is SGHRS and CDR2 is YFSETQ in the germline V gene. The CDR3 extends over 18 amino acids. The trim removed 4 bases at V and 10 bases at J, leaving 17 bases unmatched. The CDR3 bases are TGCGCCAGCAGCCTCGCCCCTTTGACTAGCGGGGGGGCCGTGGCGCAGTATTTT. Protein product: CASSLAPLTSGGAVAQYF.

This rearrangement joins TRBV30 to TRBJ1-3; no clear D. Germline V gene sequence: CDR1 GTSNPN, CDR2 SVGIG (reference sequence). This CDR3 spans 13 amino acids. The V end lost 3 bases, the J end lost 1 base, and 7 bases lay between the germline ends. The CDR3 DNA follows: TGTGCCTGGAGCTGGACTTCTGGAAACACCATATATTTT. Translating it yields CAWSWTSGNTIYF.

The rearrangement joins TRBV6-5 to TRBJ2-1, with 7 positions matching TRBD1. V dropped 2 bases and J dropped 7; count of bases not matched to a gene: 8. Per germline, CDR1 MNHEY and CDR2 SVGAGI. CDR3 length equals 15 residues. Written as DNA, the CDR3 is TGTGCCAGCAGTTACGCACGGACAGGTCCAAATGAGCAGTTCTTC. Translated, it gives CASSYARTGPNEQFF.

The gene calls are TRBV4-1 and TRBJ1-1, with 8 positions matching TRBD1. The V gene end was trimmed by 0 bases and the J gene end by 3 bases; junction bases not matched to a gene: 6. This CDR3 has 16 residues. Germline V CDR1 and CDR2: MGHRA, YSYEKL. In nucleotides, the CDR3 is TGCGCCAGCAGCCAAGATCCCGGGACAGGTTACACTGAAGCTTTCTTT. Amino acids: CASSQDPGTGYTEAFF.

J is TRBJ2-1 and V is TRBV6-1, with D perhaps matching TRBD2 (6 bases). The germline V gene encodes CDR1 MNHNS and CDR2 SASEGT. The CDR3 covers 13 residues. The ends were cut back, 7 bases at V and 4 bases at J, with 11 bases in the middle. CDR3 residues: CASKRGSYNEQFF. The CDR3 nucleotides are TGTGCCAGCAAACGGGGGTCATACAATGAGCAGTTCTTC.

This clone was seen a few times. The V gene is TRBV30, the J gene TRBJ1-6; D is possibly TRBD1 (6 bases). The CDR3 has 15 amino acids. The germline CDR1 and CDR2 sequences are GTSNPN and SVGIG (reference sequence). Trimming removed 1 base from V and 4 bases from J, with 11 bases in between. CDR3 bases: TGTGCCTGGAGTGCGAGGGGACAATATAATTCACCCCTCCACTTT. This translates into CAWSARGQYNSPLHF.

The rearrangement uses TRBV27 and TRBJ1-6; D gene uncertain. Trimming cost V 3 bases and J 9 bases, with 21 bases left between them. The germline CDR1 and CDR2 sequences are MNHEY and SMNVEV (reference sequence). The CDR3 consists of 17 residues. The CDR3 DNA reads TGTGCCAGCAGTTTGAGGTTGGGGAGGGAGTCTGGTTCACCCCTCCACTTT. Amino acid sequence: CASSLRLGRESGSPLHF.

The rearrangement links TRBV5-5 to TRBJ1-2, with a tentative D call TRBD1 (6 bases). V lost 1 base, J lost 7 bases, and 8 bases lay in between. The CDR3 sequence is 12 residues long. Germline lookup yields CDR1 SGHKS and CDR2 YYEKEE (reference sequence). The CDR3 reads CASSLTGSGYTF. CDR3 sequence (DNA): TGTGCCAGCAGCTTGACAGGGAGTGGCTACACCTTC.

The chain carries TRBV7-2 and TRBJ2-1; D is unclear. Looked up from germline, CDR1 is SGHTA and CDR2 is FQGNSA. The CDR3 is 13 residues long. Between the trimmed V and J ends, which lost 3 bases and 6 bases, there was a span of 9 bases. The CDR3: CASSFFPPNEQFF. The CDR3 DNA reads TGTGCCAGCAGCTTCTTCCCACCCAATGAGCAGTTCTTC.

This clone has only a few counts. The chain joins TRBV29-1 to TRBJ1-1; D is undetermined. Germline values: CDR1 SQVTM, CDR2 ANQGSEA. The CDR3 covers 12 residues. V lost 7 bases and J 4 bases, leaving 13 bases between the germline ends. CDR3: CSASPVGTEAFF. The CDR3 nucleotides are TGCAGCGCATCGCCGGTCGGCACTGAAGCTTTCTTT.